A single sample is the source of the 16 T cell receptor beta chains below, sequenced in a study of shared clonotypes between healthy human individuals. Only CD45RO-negative cells positively selected for CCR7 counted as naive CD8 cells, so terminally differentiated effector memory CD45RA+ cells were excluded. Some clones are missing from TCRdb's copy, which holds only in-frame ones; the method was immunoSEQ multiplex PCR. This sample has about 680,000 clones, with 92% found just once. Input material: naive CD8+ T cells sorted from blood. The origin of the receptors is a young man in good health.

The V and J genes are TRBV28 and TRBJ1-5; 7 positions match TRBD1. With V trimmed by 10 bases and J by 2 bases, 8 bases remained unmatched. CDR1 MDHEN and CDR2 SYDVKM come from the germline V gene. The CDR3 loop spans 14 amino acids. The CDR3 protein is CATLLDRGNQPQHF. The CDR3 nucleotides are TGTGCCACCCTCCTCGACAGGGGCAATCAGCCCCAGCATTTT.

The CDR3 region is CASSVGTGTGELFF. The CDR3 region has the DNA TGTGCCAGCAGTGTGGGAACCGGCACCGGGGAGCTGTTTTTT. The rearrangement joins TRBV27 to TRBJ2-2; D unclear. This CDR3 comprises 14 residues. Per germline, CDR1 MNHEY and CDR2 SMNVEV (reference sequence). The V and J ends lost 5 bases and 4 bases respectively, with 11 bases between them.

This clone was observed once. The chain has TRBV4-1 and TRBJ2-1; 8 bases map to TRBD2. CDR1 is MGHRA, CDR2 YSYEKL, per germline. The V segment lost 1 base and the J segment 4 bases; nucleotides outside the gene matches: 3. The CDR3 sequence is 15 residues long. For the CDR3, the DNA is TGCGCCAGCAGCCAAGGCGGGAGGACTTACAATGAGCAGTTCTTC. It encodes CASSQGGRTYNEQFF.

CDR3 sequence (DNA): TGTGCCAGCGGGGCTCGTACGCAGTATTTT. This gives the protein CASGARTQYF. The J gene is TRBJ2-3, the V gene TRBV9; possible D gene TRBD1, 5 bases. V lost 7 bases and J 8 bases, leaving 8 bases between the germline ends. CDR1 and CDR2 (germline): SGDLS, YYNGEE. This CDR3 is built from 10 residues.

The chain joins TRBV6-5 to TRBJ2-7; weak D call: TRBD2 (6 bases). Per the germline V gene, CDR1 is MNHEY and CDR2 is SVGAGI. The V end lost 6 bases, the J end lost 2 bases, and 14 bases lay between the germline ends. This CDR3 is 14 amino acids long. Here the CDR3 reads CASSLGGPTYEQYF. The CDR3 nucleotides are TGTGCCAGCAGCCTCGGAGGGCCAACCTACGAGCAGTACTTC.

The gene calls are TRBV19 and TRBJ1-5; D ambiguous. This CDR3 has 18 residues. V gave up 0 bases and J gave up 0 bases, with 15 bases separating them. Germline loops: CDR1 LNHDA, CDR2 SQIVND (reference sequence). CDR3 sequence: CASSIDLSEGLSNQPQHF. DNA for the CDR3: TGTGCCAGTAGTATAGATCTGTCAGAGGGTCTTAGCAATCAGCCCCAGCATTTT.

J is TRBJ1-2 and V is TRBV29-1, with D perhaps matching TRBD1 (5 bases). The germline V gene has CDR1 SQVTM and CDR2 ANQGSEA. This CDR3 is built from 10 residues. Between the trimmed V and J ends, which lost 5 bases and 6 bases, there was a span of 7 bases. In nucleotides, the CDR3 is TGCAGCGTTCAGGGTAATGGCTACACCTTC. Encoded protein: CSVQGNGYTF.

The chain couples TRBV28 to TRBJ2-5, with a weak D call TRBD2 (5 bases). This CDR3 is built from 18 residues. Germline V CDR1 and CDR2: MDHEN, SYDVKM. Trimming shortened V by 3 bases and J by 4 bases, and 24 bases separated the two germline ends. CDR3 nucleotide sequence: TGTGCCAGCAGTTTGACGCTCAGAACTTACGGGGATCGAGAGACCCAGTACTTC. It translates to CASSLTLRTYGDRETQYF.

This chain joins TRBV6-5 and TRBJ2-1; D remains unclear. CDR1 is MNHEY, CDR2 SVGAGI, per germline. Trimming took 4 bases from V and 9 from J, leaving 16 bases between them. The CDR3 extends over 14 amino acids. The DNA for the CDR3 is TGTGCCAGCAGTTCGATTGAATCGGGCTTTGAGCAGTTCTTC. As protein: CASSSIESGFEQFF.

This chain uses TRBV5-1 with TRBJ2-7, with D perhaps matching TRBD2 (6 bases). The CDR3 has 15 amino acids. Trimming took 0 bases from V and 4 from J, leaving 14 bases between them. Germline-derived CDR1 and CDR2 are SGHRS and YFSETQ. The CDR3 here is CASSLERLVSYEQYF. The CDR3 nucleotides read TGCGCCAGCAGCTTGGAGCGACTAGTATCATACGAGCAGTACTTC.

DNA of the CDR3: TGTGCCAGCAGCGAAACTCCCGGAGGCACAGATACGCAGTATTTT. This sequence encodes CASSETPGGTDTQYF. V and J are TRBV7-6 and TRBJ2-3; D unresolved. This CDR3 region has 15 residues. Deletions cut 5 bases from V and 1 base from J, with 13 bases between. Germline lookup yields CDR1 SGHVS and CDR2 FNYEAQ.

The gene calls are TRBV7-3 and TRBJ2-1; D perhaps matches TRBD2 (5 bases). Trimming removed 5 bases from V and 4 bases from J, with 9 bases in between. Germline V gene sequence: CDR1 SGHTA, CDR2 FQGTGA. This CDR3 region has 13 residues. CDR3 nucleotides: TGTGCCAGCAGCCCGGACTTGTACAATGAGCAGTTCTTC. This gives the protein CASSPDLYNEQFF.

This clone showed up just once. The chain joins TRBV7-9 to TRBJ1-5, with no clear D. The CDR3 has 15 amino acids. CDR1 is SEHNR and CDR2 is FQNEAQ in the germline V gene (reference sequence). Between the trimmed V and J ends, which lost 1 base and 3 bases, there was a span of 10 bases. The CDR3 protein is CASSLDGSTNQPQHF. The CDR3 DNA is TGTGCCAGCAGCTTAGATGGGAGTACCAATCAGCCCCAGCATTTT.

The rearrangement joins TRBV7-3 to TRBJ2-7, with D possibly being TRBD2 (5 bases). CDR3 length: 14 residues. Germline V gives CDR1 SGHTA, CDR2 FQGTGA. With 5 bases removed from V and 1 base from J, the gap between germline ends came to 12 bases. The CDR3 bases are TGTGCCAGCAGCCAAAGCGGAATATCCTACGAGCAGTACTTC. Translation: CASSQSGISYEQYF.

The chain joins TRBV27 to TRBJ1-1; the D gene is possibly TRBD1 (5 bases). The CDR3 covers 14 residues. The ends were cut back, 2 bases at V and 4 bases at J, with 11 bases in the middle. Per the germline V gene, CDR1 is MNHEY and CDR2 is SMNVEV (reference sequence). The DNA of the CDR3 is TGTGCCAGCAGTTTAACCCTAAGGGGCACTGAAGCTTTCTTT. It codes for CASSLTLRGTEAFF.

This rearrangement joins TRBV7-9 to TRBJ2-3, with TRBD1 matching over 8 bases. This CDR3 is built from 16 residues. The trim removed 8 bases at V and 2 bases at J, leaving 12 bases unmatched. The V gene's germline CDR1 is SEHNR and CDR2 FQNEAQ (reference sequence). The CDR3 protein is CASEDRANPATDTQYF. DNA of the CDR3: TGTGCCAGCGAGGACAGGGCGAATCCGGCCACAGATACGCAGTATTTT.